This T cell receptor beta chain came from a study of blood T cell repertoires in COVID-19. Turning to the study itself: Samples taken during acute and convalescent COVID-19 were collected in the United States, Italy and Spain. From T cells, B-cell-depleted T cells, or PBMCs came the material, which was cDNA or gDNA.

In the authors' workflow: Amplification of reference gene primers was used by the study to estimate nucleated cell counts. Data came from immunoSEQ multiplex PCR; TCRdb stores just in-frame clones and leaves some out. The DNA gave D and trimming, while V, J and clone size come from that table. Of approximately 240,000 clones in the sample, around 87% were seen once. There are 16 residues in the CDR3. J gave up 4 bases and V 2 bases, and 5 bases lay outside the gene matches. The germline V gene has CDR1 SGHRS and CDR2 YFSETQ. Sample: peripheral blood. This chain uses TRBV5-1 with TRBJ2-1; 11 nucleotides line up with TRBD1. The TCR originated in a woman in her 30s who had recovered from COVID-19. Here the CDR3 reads CASSLLGQGDYNEQFF. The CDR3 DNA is TGCGCCAGCAGCTTATTGGGACAGGGGGATTACAATGAGCAGTTCTTC.